This entry features one T cell receptor beta chain sequence. No antigen is known for it. This sample is part of a study of shared clonotypes between healthy human individuals. Overall study context: A couple of women and three men aged 18 to 49 made up the donors.

V dropped 2 bases and J dropped 7; count of bases not matched to a gene: 5. Germline CDR1 reads SGHTA; CDR2 reads FQGNSA. The CDR3 has 15 residues. Execution of the assay was at deep level. The assay was immunoSEQ multiplex PCR, and TCRdb's table has in-frame clones only and misses some. The sample consists of more than 400,000 clones, around 73% of them appearing once. Study outcomes and limitations: Limited genetic and exposure-history diversity came from having few donors.

Sequences were obtained from PBMCs. The receptor's source is a woman in her thirties or forties in good health. Some clones in this sample may be carry-over from other donors' samples. The chain carries TRBV7-2 and TRBJ2-1, with TRBD2 identical over 10 bases. The CDR3 DNA reads TGTGCCAGCAGCTTACGCGGGACTAGCGCAAATGAGCAGTTCTTC. Residues: CASSLRGTSANEQFF.